Listed here are 9 T cell receptor beta chains from one sample, sequenced in a study of CD8+ T cells in alopecia areata. Isolated RNA was reverse transcribed into cDNA used as the sequencing template. The table came from immunoSEQ multiplex PCR; TCRdb's copy has only in-frame clones and leaves some out. The sample records some 130,000 clones, 45% to 60% being singletons. Documented treatment: oral pan-JAK inhibitor, 5-10 mg twice daily. The sequences come from CD8+ T cells sorted from blood, collected at week 4, from a patient treated with tofacitinib. The source of these receptors is a human donor with alopecia areata.

This rearrangement joins TRBV11-2 to TRBJ2-7, with TRBD1 as a possible D gene (5 bases). The CDR3 runs to 13 residues. The V gene's germline CDR1 is SGHAT and CDR2 FQNNGV. V lost 5 bases, J lost 7 bases, and 15 bases lay in between. CDR3 residues: CASSLTTATEQYF. CDR3 bases: TGTGCCAGCAGCCTAACGACAGCTACAGAGCAGTACTTC.

V is TRBV13 and J is TRBJ1-4, with D perhaps matching TRBD1 (6 bases). This CDR3 is built from 13 residues. The V end lost 7 bases, the J end lost 4 bases, and 10 bases lay between the germline ends. CDR1 is PRHDT and CDR2 is FYEKMQ in the germline V gene (reference sequence). The CDR3 is CASKDSLNEKLFF. CDR3 DNA: TGTGCCAGCAAGGACAGCCTTAATGAAAAACTGTTTTTT.

This clone has a handful of counts. V gene TRBV5-1 combines with J gene TRBJ2-3, with 7 bases fitting TRBD2. CDR1 and CDR2 (germline): SGHRS, YFSETQ. J was trimmed by 6 bases and V by 0 bases; bases with no gene match: 10. The CDR3 loop spans 16 amino acids. The CDR3: CASSLDRGGRSDTQYF. The DNA of the CDR3 is TGCGCCAGCAGCTTGGACCGCGGGGGACGGTCGGATACGCAGTATTTT.

A few counts support this clone. A read error may account for a junction end that differs from germline. Other nucleotide sequences in the sample specify the same CDR3. This chain links TRBV13 with TRBJ1-2, with no clear D. The CDR3 loop spans 15 amino acids. Germline lookup yields CDR1 PRHDT and CDR2 FYEKMQ (reference sequence). Written as DNA, the CDR3 is TGCGCCAGCAGCCAAGATAGGGCCAGCGGCTATGGCTACACCTTC. Its translation: CASSQDRASGYGYTF.

The chain uses TRBV4-1 and TRBJ1-2; TRBD1 matches 8 bases. Trimming cost V 4 bases and J 6 bases; bases outside gene matches: 10. This CDR3 has 15 amino acids. CDR1 is MGHRA, CDR2 YSYEKL, per germline. The CDR3 is CASSPHGQGSDGYTF. The CDR3 DNA reads as TGCGCCAGCAGCCCCCACGGACAGGGATCTGATGGCTACACCTTC.

The rearrangement links TRBV29-1 to TRBJ2-1, with 10 positions matching TRBD1. Germline assignment: CDR1 SQVTM and CDR2 ANQGSEA. This CDR3 comprises 13 residues. V gave up 8 bases and J gave up 4 bases; unmatched junction bases: 5. In DNA form, the CDR3 reads TGCAGCATGGGACAGGGGAAATACAATGAGCAGTTCTTC. This codes for CSMGQGKYNEQFF.

The V and J genes are TRBV6-6 and TRBJ2-7; 8 positions match TRBD2. V trimming: 4 bases; J trimming: 3 bases; junction bases outside the gene matches: 2. Per the germline V gene, CDR1 is MNHNY and CDR2 is SVGAGI (reference sequence). The length of the CDR3 is 13 residues. For the CDR3, the DNA is TGTGCCAGCAGTTCACTAGCGGACTACGAGCAGTACTTC. It yields the protein CASSSLADYEQYF.

The rearrangement uses TRBV30 and TRBJ1-1; D is unclear. This CDR3 comprises 8 residues. Trimming took off 5 bases at V and 11 bases at J, with 6 bases between the two ends. Germline lookup yields CDR1 GTSNPN and CDR2 SVGIG (reference sequence). The CDR3: CAWERAFF. In nucleotides, the CDR3 is TGTGCCTGGGAGAGGGCTTTCTTT.

This clone was observed a few times. The chain is built from TRBV7-9 and TRBJ2-7; TRBD2 aligns across 10 bases. The V and J ends lost 5 bases and 7 bases, in that order; junction bases with no gene match: 8. The CDR3 totals 14 residues. Per germline, CDR1 SEHNR and CDR2 FQNEAQ (reference sequence). The CDR3 protein is CASSPPGLASEQYF. Written as DNA, the CDR3 is TGTGCCAGCAGCCCACCGGGACTAGCGAGTGAGCAGTACTTC.